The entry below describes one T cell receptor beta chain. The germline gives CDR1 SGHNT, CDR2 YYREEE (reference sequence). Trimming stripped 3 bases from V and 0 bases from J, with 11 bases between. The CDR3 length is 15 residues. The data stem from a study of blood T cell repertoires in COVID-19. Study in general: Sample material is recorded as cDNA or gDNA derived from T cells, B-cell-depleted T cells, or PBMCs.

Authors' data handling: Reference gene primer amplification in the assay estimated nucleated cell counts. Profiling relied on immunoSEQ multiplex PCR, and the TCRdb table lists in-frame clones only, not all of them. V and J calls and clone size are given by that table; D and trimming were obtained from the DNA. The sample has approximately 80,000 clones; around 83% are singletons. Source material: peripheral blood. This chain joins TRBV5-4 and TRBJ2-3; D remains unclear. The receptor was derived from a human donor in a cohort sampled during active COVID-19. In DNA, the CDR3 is TGTGCCAGCAGCTCCCCTAGGTCTAGCACAGATACGCAGTATTTT. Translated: CASSSPRSSTDTQYF.